This T cell receptor beta chain was profiled in a study of tumor and adjacent non-tumor tissue in lung cancer. Study conclusions and caveats: TCR diversity was significantly greater in tumor than normal lung tissue. Shorter survival was associated with higher TCR diversity in tumors.

RNA was extracted from bulk tissue without any cell sorting. TCRbeta libraries were built with three rounds of nested PCR, modified from ARM-PCR. In TCRdb, the multiplex PCR reads were re-called with MiXCR into one record per CDR3 protein. The sample records roughly 76,000 distinct CDR3 sequences, under 70% being singletons. On this clonotype itself: No antigen is known for it. Lacking the conserved final phenylalanine or tryptophan, this CDR3 likely reflects a read error.

The germline V gene has CDR1 SGHRS and CDR2 YFSETQ. The CDR3 totals 14 residues. The germline V and J ends were trimmed by 0 bases and 4 bases, with 11 bases remaining between them. The chain carries TRBV5-1 and TRBJ2-7; D tentatively fits TRBD1 or TRBD2 (5 bases each). The specimen was lung tumor tissue. This clonotype was obtained from a woman between 65 and 79 years old with non-small cell lung cancer. The CDR3, as DNA: TGCGCCAGCAGCTTGGGAGGGGCCTCTTACGAGCAGTACCTC. Protein: CASSLGGASYEQYL.